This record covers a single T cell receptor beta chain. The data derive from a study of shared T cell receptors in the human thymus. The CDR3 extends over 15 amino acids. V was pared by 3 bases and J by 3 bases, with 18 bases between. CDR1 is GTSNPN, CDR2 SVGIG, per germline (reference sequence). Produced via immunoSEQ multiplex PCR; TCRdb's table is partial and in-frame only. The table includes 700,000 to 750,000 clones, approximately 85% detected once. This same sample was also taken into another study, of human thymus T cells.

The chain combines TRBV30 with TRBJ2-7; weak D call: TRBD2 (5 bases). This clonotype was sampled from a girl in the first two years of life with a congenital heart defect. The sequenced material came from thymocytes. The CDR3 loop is CAWREGPQSDYEQYF. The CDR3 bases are TGTGCCTGGAGAGAGGGCCCCCAATCGGACTACGAGCAGTACTTC.